This passage covers 10 T cell receptor beta chains from one sample sequenced in a study of T cells in Graves' hyperthyroidism and ophthalmopathy. From RNA transcripts, TCR beta CDR3 regions were amplified. With the HTBI primer set, the TCR CDR3 went through a first round of RT-PCR. One entry per CDR3 protein results from TCRdb running MiXCR on the multiplex PCR reads. The sample has 300,000 to 400,000 distinct CDR3 sequences, roughly 15% seen once. The specimen was blood. Receptors were obtained from a woman aged 25 to 39 with Graves' ophthalmopathy.

This clonotype was observed at least ten times. This chain links TRBV28 with TRBJ1-2; 7 positions match TRBD1. Germline values: CDR1 MDHEN, CDR2 SYDVKM. This CDR3 has 15 residues. Trimming removed 5 bases from V and 2 bases from J; junction bases left unmatched: 8. The CDR3 loop reads CASSVDRRLNYGYTF. The DNA of the CDR3 is TGTGCCAGCAGTGTGGACAGGCGCCTGAACTATGGCTACACCTTC.

This clonotype was detected only once. V usage is TRBV6-5 and J usage is TRBJ2-2; 7 bases align to TRBD2. The CDR3 covers 16 residues. The trim removed 2 bases at V and 6 bases at J, leaving 9 bases unmatched. Per germline, CDR1 MNHEY and CDR2 SVGAGI. CDR3 in DNA: TGTGCCAGCAGTTACGGCGGGAGCTTATTCGCCGGGGAGCTGTTTTTT. This translates into CASSYGGSLFAGELFF.

This clonotype was detected many times. This chain joins TRBV27 and TRBJ1-5; D is uncertain. V lost 5 bases to trimming and J lost 0 bases, with 11 bases between them. The CDR3 consists of 15 residues. Germline values: CDR1 MNHEY, CDR2 SMNVEV (reference sequence). The CDR3 spells CASSPMEGSNQPQHF. Here the CDR3 DNA reads TGTGCCAGCAGTCCTATGGAGGGTAGCAATCAGCCCCAGCATTTT.

On this clonotype itself: A read error may explain this, as a much larger clone is one base away. This chain uses TRBV24-1 with TRBJ2-5, with TRBD1 identical over 7 bases. Germline trimming cut 5 bases from V and 2 bases from J; bases unmatched to any gene: 10. The CDR3 covers 16 residues. Looked up from germline, CDR1 is KGHDR and CDR2 is SFDVKD. The CDR3 region has the DNA TGTGCCACCAGTGGTCCGGGACAGCCAAAGCAAGAGACCCAGTACTTC. Translating gives CATSGPGQPKQETQYF.

The gene calls are TRBV3-1 and TRBJ2-1; TRBD2 matches 8 bases. Germline V gene lookup returns CDR1 LGHDT and CDR2 YNNKEL (reference sequence). The CDR3 sequence is 15 residues long. V trimming: 4 bases; J trimming: 1 base; junction bases outside the gene matches: 3. CDR3 sequence: CASSPAGESYNEQFF. For the CDR3, the DNA is TGTGCCAGCAGCCCAGCGGGAGAGTCCTACAATGAGCAGTTCTTC.

The genes are TRBV7-9 and TRBJ2-5; 9 positions agree with TRBD1. This CDR3 has 15 amino acids. Germline assignment: CDR1 SEHNR and CDR2 FQNEAQ (reference sequence). V shed 5 bases and J 5 bases; nucleotides not matched to a gene: 9. This CDR3 reads CASSRGTGRRETQYF. CDR3 in DNA: TGTGCCAGCAGCCGCGGGACAGGGCGGCGGGAGACCCAGTACTTC.

This clonotype was recorded at least ten times. The chain recombines TRBV20-1 with TRBJ1-2; 7 positions match TRBD1. J gave up 8 bases and V 6 bases, and 21 bases lay outside the gene matches. The CDR3 sequence is 16 residues long. CDR1 and CDR2 (germline): DFQATT, SNEGSKA (reference sequence). The CDR3 sequence: CSAKSITGTALRGYTF. The CDR3 DNA follows: TGCAGTGCCAAATCGATAACCGGGACAGCTCTAAGGGGCTACACCTTC.

This clonotype appeared many times. The genes are TRBV5-1 and TRBJ2-1; D could derive from TRBD1 or TRBD2 (7 bases each). The V and J ends lost 3 bases and 4 bases respectively, with 14 bases between them. In germline, CDR1 is SGHRS, CDR2 YFSETQ. CDR3 size: 15 residues. The CDR3 DNA follows: TGCGCCAGCAGCTCCTCAGGGGGGGGGTACAATGAGCAGTTCTTC. Protein sequence: CASSSSGGGYNEQFF.

In this sample, this clonotype turned up many times. The chain joins TRBV11-2 to TRBJ1-1; no clear D gene. The germline V gene encodes CDR1 SGHAT and CDR2 FQNNGV. Trimming pared 2 bases from V and 1 base from J, leaving 5 bases between. The CDR3 runs to 13 residues. CDR3 region: CASSLWKNTEAFF. CDR3 bases: TGTGCCAGCAGCTTATGGAAGAACACTGAAGCTTTCTTT.

This clonotype was seen repeatedly, ten times or more. This rearrangement joins TRBV20-1 to TRBJ1-1; 10 nucleotides align to TRBD1. V shed 5 bases, J shed 4 bases, and the junction held 7 bases outside the gene matches. The CDR3 extends over 14 amino acids. Germline lookup yields CDR1 DFQATT and CDR2 SNEGSKA (reference sequence). CDR3 DNA: TGCAGTGCTGGGGAGGACAGGGGGTTCACTGAAGCTTTCTTT. It encodes CSAGEDRGFTEAFF.